This TCR beta chain was sequenced in a study of OX40 agonist ivuxolimab in advanced cancers. With respect to the entire study: Ivuxolimab was a fully human IgG2 agonistic monoclonal antibody targeting the costimulatory receptor OX40 (CD134). Intravenous ivuxolimab was administered to patients every 2 weeks at six dose levels: 0.01, 0.1, 0.3, 1.5, 3 and 10 mg/kg. Of the approximately 50 dose-escalation patients, hepatocellular carcinoma was present in roughly 19, melanoma in around 15, renal cell carcinoma in 9 and head and neck cancer in 9. In the dose-escalation cohort, 65% to 90% of patients were male, and the mean age was approximately 60 years, with a range of roughly 20 to 85. Patients were allowed to have had prior anti-PD-1, anti-PD-L1 or anti-CTLA-4 therapy, and 30% to 40% of the dose-escalation patients had been treated with checkpoint inhibitors. Partial responses occurred in three dose-escalation patients: two with cutaneous melanoma and one with hepatocellular carcinoma. The point of sequencing TCRbeta in the periphery was to test whether ivuxolimab changed TCR sequence diversity and drove clonal T-cell expansion. The paper reports the monotherapy dose-escalation portion (N of about 56 patients) of the phase I ivuxolimab trial.

The germline V gene sets CDR1 to SNHLY and CDR2 to FYNNEI. The CDR3 sequence holds 15 residues, the cysteine and phenylalanine included. The DNA shown is the 45-base CDR3, in frame from base 1. V sheds 3 bases and J sheds 6 bases, leaving 18 bases between their ends. The trial excluded patients who had a history of autoimmune disease or were on systemic immunosuppression. Peripheral blood for TCR sequencing was drawn from every dose cohort at baseline, at cycle 4 day 1 and at cycle 7 day 1. Samples were obtained from an open-label, multicenter, first-in-human phase I dose-escalation trial of ivuxolimab. Adults with locally advanced or metastatic melanoma, renal cell carcinoma, hepatocellular carcinoma or head and neck squamous cell carcinoma were enrolled in the trial. Before TCR sequencing, CD4+ and CD8+ T cells were separately sorted from peripheral blood. The paper as a whole reports these results and caveats: At doses from 0.1 to 3.0 mg/kg, clonal expansion was seen in both CD4+ and CD8+ blood T cells between baseline and week 6. After ivuxolimab, CD8+ T cells had more expanded clones than CD4+ T cells on average. The antigen specificity of the peripheral T cells that underwent clonal expansion was not determined. Low levels of normalized T-cell clonal expansion were also seen in some patients who did not respond. In partial responders in the 0.1-3.0 mg/kg groups, normalized peripheral clonal expansion was found to be among the lowest, especially among CD8+ T cells.

On this clone: The specificity of this receptor is unknown. Per-base qualities were not stored, and no clone one base away is much larger.

To sequence the TCRbeta CDR3 region, genomic DNA was isolated from the sorted cells. The immunoSEQ Assay was used to sequence the TCRbeta CDR3 regions. This is the immuneACCESS table as TCRdb keeps it, with only in-frame sequences that have V and J called. A part of the clones is gone; compared with another copy, unresolved V genes explain less than half, and the rest is unexplained. The sample table records about 21,000 clones; approximately 83% of these occur just once. Of the sample, about 15% is held by the ten largest clones. The starting material was CD4+ or CD8+ T cells sorted from blood, obtained in a trial of the OX40 agonist ivuxolimab. The sequence joins TRBV2 to TRBJ2-7; the D gene is perhaps TRBD1, on 6 matching bases. The sequence came from an adult with an advanced solid tumor such as melanoma, head and neck, liver or kidney cancer. The nucleotide sequence is TGTGCCAGCAGTGAGTGGGCCCAGGGGTTCTCCGAGCAGTACTTC. This gives the protein CASSEWAQGFSEQYF.